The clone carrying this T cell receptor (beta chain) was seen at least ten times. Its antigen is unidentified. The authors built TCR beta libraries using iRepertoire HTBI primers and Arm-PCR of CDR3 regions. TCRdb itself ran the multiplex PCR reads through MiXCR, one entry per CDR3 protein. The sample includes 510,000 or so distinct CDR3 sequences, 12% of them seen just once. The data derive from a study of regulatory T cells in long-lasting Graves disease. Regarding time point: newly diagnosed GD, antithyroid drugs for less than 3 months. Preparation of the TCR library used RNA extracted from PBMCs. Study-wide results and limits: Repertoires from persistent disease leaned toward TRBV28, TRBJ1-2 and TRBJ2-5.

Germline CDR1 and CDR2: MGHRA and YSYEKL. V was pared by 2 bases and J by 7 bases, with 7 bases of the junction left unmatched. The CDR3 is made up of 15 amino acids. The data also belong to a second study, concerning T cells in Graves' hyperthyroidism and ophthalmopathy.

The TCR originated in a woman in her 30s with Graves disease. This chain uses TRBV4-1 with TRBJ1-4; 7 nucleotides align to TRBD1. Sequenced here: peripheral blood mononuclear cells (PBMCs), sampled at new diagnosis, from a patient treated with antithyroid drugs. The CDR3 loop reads CASSQRNDRVEKLFF. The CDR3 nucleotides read TGCGCCAGCAGCCAAAGAAACGACAGGGTTGAAAAACTGTTTTTT.